This T cell receptor beta chain was sequenced in a study of blood T cell repertoires in COVID-19. Produced via immunoSEQ multiplex PCR; TCRdb's table is partial and in-frame only. The sample lists around 210,000 clones, less than 90% occurring once. V dropped 0 bases and J dropped 4; count of bases not matched to a gene: 7. The length of the CDR3 is 16 residues. Germline V gene sequence: CDR1 LGHNA, CDR2 YSLEER. The TCR comes from a woman aged 70-85 years with acute or convalescent COVID-19. Sequenced: peripheral blood. The chain links TRBV4-3 to TRBJ1-2; 8 bases are a match to TRBD1. In nucleotides, the CDR3 is TGCGCCAGCAGCCAAGAGGGGGCAGGGGGCGGCTATGGCTACACCTTC. Amino acid sequence: CASSQEGAGGGYGYTF.